This T cell receptor beta chain comes out of a study of response to subunit inactivated influenza vaccine. MiXCR, applied by TCRdb to the RT-PCR reads, yields one record per CDR3 protein. In the table there are around 190,000 distinct CDR3 sequences, around 9% of which are singletons. On this clonotype: Its antigen is currently unknown.

Study-wide findings and caveats: The authors suggested that few new T cells are recruited per seasonal influenza vaccination.

Germline assignment: CDR1 MNHNS and CDR2 SASEGT. The ends were cut back, 4 bases at V and 2 bases at J, with 13 bases in the middle. The CDR3 has 15 amino acids. This clonotype was obtained from a man between 50 and 59 years old who received an inactivated influenza vaccine. The sequenced sample was non-naive T cells sorted from PBMCs, obtained on the day of vaccination. This sequence joins TRBV6-1 and TRBJ2-3; D possibly corresponds to TRBD1 (5 bases). The CDR3 sequence: CASSALRANTDTQYF. The CDR3 coding sequence is TGTGCCAGCAGTGCTCTCAGGGCTAACACAGATACGCAGTATTTT.